This T cell receptor beta chain comes out of a study of cytotoxic CD8 clonotypes in ibrutinib-treated CLL. At the level of the study: Response sampling came at median approximately a year of treatment, ranging 6 to 36 months.

Germline assignment: CDR1 SGHRS and CDR2 YFSETQ. There are 16 residues in the CDR3. Between the trimmed V and J ends, which lost 4 bases and 1 base, there was a span of 14 bases. Study-level results: Public clonotypes proved infrequent, and on treatment they shrank or remained steady. Exceeding age-matched healthy donors, baseline clonality also tracked the counts of circulating CD8+ T cells.

As for this clone: The antigen is not known.

The method was immunoSEQ multiplex PCR; TCRdb's version includes in-frame clones alone and lacks a portion of them. The sample holds 3,500 to 5,000 clones, around 83% seen once. The receptor's source is a human donor with chronic lymphocytic leukemia. J is TRBJ2-2 and V is TRBV5-1; D perhaps matches TRBD2 (6 bases). The sequences come from PBMCs, collected before ibrutinib treatment. CDR3 DNA sequence: TGCGCCAGCAGCCCGACGGACTACCAGAACACCGGGGAGCTGTTTTTT. This translates into CASSPTDYQNTGELFF.